What follows describes a single T cell receptor beta chain. Method: immunoSEQ multiplex PCR; TCRdb's copy keeps in-frame clones and lacks some. Of fewer than 200,000 clones in the sample, around 91% were seen once. The data originate from a study of control samples from healthy donors and cancer patients. With 2 bases removed from V and 9 bases from J, the gap between germline ends came to 16 bases. This CDR3 comprises 14 residues. Germline V lookup: CDR1 MGHDK, CDR2 SYGVNS. The chain uses TRBV25-1 and TRBJ1-2; the D gene is possibly TRBD1 (5 bases). Sequencing was performed on blood. The source is a woman between 50 and 59 years old in good health. The CDR3 here is CASSETTVRRSYTF. The CDR3 nucleotides read TGTGCCAGCAGTGAAACGACAGTGAGACGTAGCTACACCTTC.